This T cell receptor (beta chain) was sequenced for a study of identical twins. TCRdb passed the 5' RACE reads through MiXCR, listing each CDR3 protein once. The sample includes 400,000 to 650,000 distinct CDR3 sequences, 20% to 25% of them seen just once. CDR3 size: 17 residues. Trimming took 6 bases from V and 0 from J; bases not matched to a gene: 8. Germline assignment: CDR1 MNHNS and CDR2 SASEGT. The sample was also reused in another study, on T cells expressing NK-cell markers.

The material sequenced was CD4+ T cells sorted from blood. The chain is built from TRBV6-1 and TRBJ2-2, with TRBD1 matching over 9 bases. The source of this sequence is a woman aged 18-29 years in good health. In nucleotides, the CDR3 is TGTGCCAGCAGACCCGGGACAGGGTTCGCGAACACCGGGGAGCTGTTTTTT. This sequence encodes CASRPGTGFANTGELFF.